The 18 T cell receptor beta chains presented below share a single source sample, sequenced in a study of cytomegalovirus exposure and HLA in healthy donors. Amplification used 60 Vbeta primers and 13 Jbeta primers. The method was immunoSEQ multiplex PCR; TCRdb's version includes in-frame clones alone and lacks a portion of them. The table shows over 150,000 clones, with 79% occurring only once. The sequenced sample was PBMCs. The receptors stem from a woman aged 18-29 years in good health and CMV-seronegative.

The genes are TRBV23-1 and TRBJ2-2; no reliable D call. TRBV23-1 is marked as an open reading frame, function uncertain. The V end was cut by 4 bases, the J end by 7 bases, with 13 bases between. This CDR3 contains 14 residues. The CDR3 region has the DNA TGCGCCAGCAGTCGCGGCAACCCGGGCGGGGAGCTGTTTTTT. It yields the protein CASSRGNPGGELFF.

This clone has only a few counts. The V gene is TRBV4-1, the J gene TRBJ2-1, with D perhaps TRBD1 (7 bases). V was clipped by 0 bases and J by 2 bases, with 17 bases between them. Per germline, CDR1 MGHRA and CDR2 YSYEKL. The CDR3 consists of 18 residues. The CDR3 DNA reads as TGCGCCAGCAGCCAAGAGGGGGAGGACAGGCGGCCCTACAATGAGCAGTTCTTC. Its protein product is CASSQEGEDRRPYNEQFF.

This chain joins TRBV6-5 and TRBJ2-7, with D perhaps matching TRBD2 (6 bases). CDR3 size: 16 residues. The germline gives CDR1 MNHEY, CDR2 SVGAGI. Trimming left V 0 bases short and J 3 bases short, with 15 bases between. Here the CDR3 reads CASSYSVWGVSYEQYF. DNA of the CDR3: TGTGCCAGCAGTTACTCGGTGTGGGGGGTCAGCTACGAGCAGTACTTC.

V gene TRBV28 combines with J gene TRBJ2-1; weak D call: TRBD1 (5 bases). CDR1 and CDR2 (germline): MDHEN, SYDVKM. The CDR3 runs 12 residues. Trimming removed 8 bases at V and 6 bases at J, with 11 bases between. CDR3 sequence: CASSGQLNEQFF. The CDR3 DNA is TGTGCCAGCTCAGGGCAGCTCAATGAGCAGTTCTTC.

The V gene is TRBV19, the J gene TRBJ1-2; 10 bases are shared with TRBD1. V dropped 4 bases and J dropped 3; count of bases not matched to a gene: 2. The CDR3 totals 14 residues. CDR1 and CDR2 from the germline V gene are LNHDA and SQIVND (reference sequence). CDR3 in amino acids: CASSRTGGYYGYTF. DNA of the CDR3: TGTGCCAGTAGTAGGACAGGGGGATACTATGGCTACACCTTC.

This clone was counted once. The rearrangement uses TRBV27 and TRBJ2-4; 9 nucleotides agree with TRBD1. Germline V gene sequence: CDR1 MNHEY, CDR2 SMNVEV (reference sequence). V lost 4 bases and J lost 5; bases outside the gene matches: 3. The CDR3 spans 14 residues. For the CDR3, the DNA is TGTGCCAGCAGTTCCACAGGGGGCCAAAACATTCAGTACTTC. The encoded protein is CASSSTGGQNIQYF.

This clone was seen once. The chain employs TRBV11-2 and TRBJ1-2, with D possibly TRBD1 on 6 matching bases. The CDR3 has 13 amino acids. Trimming took 0 bases from V and 6 from J, leaving 8 bases between them. From germline, CDR1 is SGHAT and CDR2 FQNNGV. The CDR3: CASSLEQGHGYTF. For the CDR3, the DNA is TGTGCCAGCAGCTTAGAACAGGGCCATGGCTACACCTTC.

The chain uses TRBV7-9 and TRBJ2-5; TRBD2 is a possible D gene (6 bases). The CDR3 runs 15 residues. Germline CDR1 SEHNR, CDR2 FQNEAQ (reference sequence). The germline V and J ends were trimmed by 5 bases and 1 base, with 14 bases remaining between them. The CDR3 DNA sequence: TGTGCCAGCAGCCCCCGCTCTAGCGTCCAAGAGACCCAGTACTTC. It translates to CASSPRSSVQETQYF.

The chain joins TRBV5-1 to TRBJ1-1; D might be TRBD1 (5 bases). The CDR3 contains 15 residues. The V gene's germline CDR1 is SGHRS and CDR2 YFSETQ. The V and J ends lost 4 bases and 0 bases respectively, with 13 bases between them. The CDR3 nucleotides are TGCGCCAGCAGCCCGGGGGGAAAAATGAACACTGAAGCTTTCTTT. Residues: CASSPGGKMNTEAFF.

The V and J genes are TRBV13 and TRBJ2-4; the D gene is possibly TRBD2 (6 bases). Trimming removed 4 bases from V and 3 bases from J, with 22 bases in between. The germline gives CDR1 PRHDT, CDR2 FYEKMQ (reference sequence). The CDR3 sequence is 18 residues long. The CDR3 region is CASSSGGGDAYDKNIQYF. The CDR3 DNA sequence: TGTGCCAGCAGCTCAGGCGGCGGGGACGCCTATGACAAAAACATTCAGTACTTC.

A note on this clone: Other DNA sequences in this sample translate to the same CDR3. CDR3: CASRTGQGVEDTF. CDR3 nucleotides: TGTGCCAGCAGGACGGGACAGGGGGTGGAGGACACCTTC. The chain has TRBV2 and TRBJ1-2; 11 bases map to TRBD1. J lost 12 bases, V lost 6 bases, and 9 bases had no gene match. This CDR3 is 13 amino acids long. Germline V CDR1 and CDR2: SNHLY, FYNNEI.

The V gene is TRBV27, the J gene TRBJ2-5, with D tentatively TRBD2 (7 bases). Germline lookup yields CDR1 MNHEY and CDR2 SMNVEV (reference sequence). CDR3 length equals 14 residues. Trimming took off 4 bases at V and 7 bases at J, with 16 bases between the two ends. The CDR3 spells CASSYRGGVGTQYF. Here the CDR3 DNA reads TGTGCCAGCAGTTATAGGGGGGGCGTGGGGACCCAGTACTTC.

This chain uses TRBV6-1 with TRBJ1-2, with 7 bases lining up with TRBD1. The trim removed 5 bases at V and 0 bases at J, leaving 3 bases unmatched. Germline V lookup: CDR1 MNHNS, CDR2 SASEGT. This CDR3 spans 14 amino acids. This chain's CDR3 is CASSTGVTNYGYTF. The CDR3 DNA sequence: TGTGCCAGCAGTACAGGGGTTACTAACTATGGCTACACCTTC.

The chain has TRBV10-3 and TRBJ2-3, with 9 nucleotides matching TRBD1. The CDR3 is 16 amino acids. V shed 3 bases, J shed 5 bases, and the junction held 9 bases outside the gene matches. CDR1 is ENHRY and CDR2 is SYGVKD in the germline V gene. The CDR3 here is CAISDSGTGMGDTQYF. In DNA form, the CDR3 reads TGTGCCATCAGTGACTCCGGGACAGGGATGGGAGATACGCAGTATTTT.

The chain is built from TRBV7-2 and TRBJ1-2; D gene uncertain. The CDR3 extends over 12 amino acids. The germline V gene encodes CDR1 SGHTA and CDR2 FQGNSA. The V end lost 1 base, the J end lost 12 bases, and 12 bases lay between the germline ends. The CDR3 DNA sequence: TGTGCCAGCAGCTTAGGCGGCCTTAGGCACACCTTC. This encodes CASSLGGLRHTF.

This chain links TRBV19 with TRBJ1-5; 7 nucleotides line up with TRBD1. Trimming at V came to 10 bases and at J to 0 bases, leaving 6 bases not matched to a gene. Germline V gene sequence: CDR1 LNHDA, CDR2 SQIVND (reference sequence). This CDR3 is built from 14 residues. The DNA for the CDR3 is TGTGCCACCGGGACAGAGTATAGCAATCAGCCCCAGCATTTT. Translating it yields CATGTEYSNQPQHF.

This chain joins TRBV15 and TRBJ1-2; D is uncertain. Germline V CDR1 and CDR2: LNHNV, YYDKDF (reference sequence). The CDR3 length is 14 residues. Trimming took 0 bases from V and 3 from J, leaving 8 bases between them. The chain's CDR3 is CATSRDHEDYGYTF. DNA of the CDR3: TGTGCCACCAGCAGAGACCACGAGGACTATGGCTACACCTTC. The variable domain in full, with the rest retrieved from reference TRBV15 and TRBJ1-2, is DAMVIQNPRYQVTQFGKPVTLSCSQTLNHNVMYWYQQKSSQAPKLLFHYYDKDFNNEADTPDNFQSRRPNTSFCFLDIRSPGLGDTAMYLCATSRDHEDYGYTFGSGTRLTVV.

This clone was seen once. In nucleotides, the CDR3 is TGTGCCAGCAGTTTAAGGGACAGGGGCGTCTATGGCTACACCTTC. Translating gives CASSLRDRGVYGYTF. The V and J genes are TRBV28 and TRBJ1-2, with TRBD1 matching 10 bases. The CDR3 contains 15 residues. Germline trimming cut 2 bases from V and 4 bases from J; bases unmatched to any gene: 4. Germline V CDR1 and CDR2: MDHEN, SYDVKM.